The present T cell receptor (beta chain) was sequenced within a study of T cell changes during pregnancy in multiple sclerosis. The CDR3 is 13 amino acids. The germline gives CDR1 MDHEN, CDR2 SYDVKM. Between the trimmed V and J ends, which lost 3 bases and 6 bases, there was a span of 12 bases. Generated by immunoSEQ multiplex PCR, the TCRdb table keeps only in-frame clones and is missing some. The sample yields about 80,000 clones, roughly 94% seen once. Sequences were derived from peripheral blood, sampled before pregnancy. This receptor was identified in a female donor with multiple sclerosis, enrolled in a pregnancy study. This chain joins TRBV28 and TRBJ2-7, with D possibly matching TRBD1 (5 bases). CDR3 in amino acids: CASSLAWGLEQYF. In DNA, the CDR3 is TGTGCCAGCAGTTTGGCTTGGGGCCTCGAGCAGTACTTC.